Listed here is a single T cell receptor (beta chain). No antigen is known for it. Germline trimming cut 0 bases from V and 2 bases from J; bases unmatched to any gene: 3. Germline CDR1 reads SGDLS; CDR2 reads YYNGEE. The CDR3 covers 15 residues. The data stem from a study of graft-versus-host responses after intestinal transplantation. Study as a whole: Anti-thymocyte globulin induction, then tacrolimus and steroids for about 3 years, went to all recipients. Study-wide results and limits: GvH clones detected in recipient marrow included some appearing first in ileum or blood. Where graft-donor T cell macrochimerism was present, patients had high graft-versus-host to host-versus-graft clonal ratios in allografts.

Assay: immunoSEQ multiplex PCR; the TCRdb copy retains only in-frame clones and omits some. The sample consists of about 120,000 clones, roughly 91% of them appearing once. Sample: unstimulated CD4+ T cells sorted from spleen or lymph node cells, taken before intestinal transplant. The TCR sequence derives from a human donor who received an intestinal transplant. This chain connects TRBV9 to TRBJ2-7; 9 bases line up with TRBD1. In DNA form, the CDR3 reads TGTGCCAGCAGCGTAGCTACAGGGGGCGCCTACGAGCAGTACTTC. Its protein is CASSVATGGAYEQYF.